This T cell receptor (beta chain) was obtained from a study of cytomegalovirus exposure and HLA in healthy donors (dated by TCRdb to 2017 to 2019). Looking at the study overall: An earlier analysis of more than 550 of the donors reported approximately 280 Gb of sequence data and 117 million unique TCR beta sequences obtained from around 170 million T cells. Approximately 330 gigabases of sequencing data and approximately 92 million unique TCR sequences made up an early release that covered approximately 700 HLA-typed donors. Of the 300 to 500 genotyped donors, less than 90% were placed in the genetic ancestry cluster associated with self-reported Caucasian donors. The study aimed to test whether signatures of past pathogen exposure could be identified by cataloging public T cell receptors. The study used immunosequencing to profile the T cell repertoires of approximately 630 subjects and linked those repertoires to cytomegalovirus serostatus. Besides the first cohort of roughly 700 subjects, a separate validation cohort made up of roughly 120 different subjects was used. The study combined high-throughput TCR immunosequencing, statistical association of individual TCRs with disease status, and machine learning to predict cytomegalovirus infection status. A later analysis re-analyzed previously published TCR beta repertoires from about 730 donors and added high-resolution HLA genotyping to study TCR occurrence patterns. Rather than using new phenotypic data, the later analysis identified candidate immune exposures from TCR beta sequences and from how often those sequences occurred across donors. An earlier analysis of around 580 of the donors used high-throughput TCR beta sequencing to judge whether each TCR beta V gene segment behaved as functional or pseudogenic. Donor age, sex, ethnicity and CMV serostatus were collected together with the repertoire data. In a later genetic analysis, genome-wide SNP genotypes for about three fifths of the roughly 670 donors were used, and that subset was treated as a discovery cohort. All discovery cohort repertoires had been generated on a single sequencing platform. Class I and class II HLA loci were covered by the typing at four-digit resolution. Typing coverage varied by locus: roughly 629-640 donors for A, B, C, DRB1 and DQB1; approximately 520 for DQA1; over 600 for DPA1; about 450 for DPB1. Because of strong linkage in the cohort, four or five DR-DQ haplotypes were treated as single units for association and clustering. Across 398 genotyped donors of the cohort, an average of roughly 200,000 unique TCR beta nucleotide sequences per donor were sequenced, and 15% to 20% of those sequences were non-productive.

Points the paper makes about the study in general: In a later analysis, the rate of TCR association differed among HLA loci, with DRB1 alleles having the most associated TCRs and HLA-C alleles having the fewest. A later genetic analysis reported fewer N-insertions in productive TCRs among donors in an Asian-associated ancestry cluster than the approximately 700-donor mean. In a later analysis, around 17,000 TCR beta sequences were associated with specific HLA alleles at a false discovery rate of 0.05. Several of the top co-occurrence clusters appeared to be linked to parvovirus B19, influenza, CMV and Epstein-Barr virus, according to a later analysis. Some 16 rarely observed V segments, including chromosome 9 orphons, were excluded from the earlier analysis of just under 600 of the donors because counts were too low. Correlated functional status among segregating V segments might be attributable to linkage disequilibrium, but an unknown experimental factor could not be ruled out. An earlier analysis of some 590 of the donors showed that most TCR beta V segments appeared in productive rearrangements either about 87% or about 30% of the time, which broadly matched IMGT annotations. The cohort was sequenced for TCR beta chains only, and without alpha or paired-chain data the features that could be detected were limited. V-gene and J-gene trimming of TCR beta chains was associated with a missense DCLRE1C variant in a later genetic analysis, and the association was replicated in an independent cohort. In vitro tests confirmed that a few of the cytomegalovirus-associated TCR beta chains recognize cytomegalovirus antigens. According to a later analysis, most CMV-associated TCR beta chains appeared to be HLA-restricted, and the HLA associations seemed to be driven largely by CMV exposure. According to the authors, the approach could potentially be generalized to other disease states and immunological phenotypes. In the study, roughly 160 TCR beta chains were listed as associated with cytomegalovirus. A further reported finding was that TCR beta sequences accurately predicted the HLA-A and HLA-B alleles for most subjects in the first cohort. Some IMGT-functional V segments, including TRBV6-2 and TRBV6-3, could not be distinguished by the 87-base-pair reads and were therefore excluded. CMV serostatus was the only immune exposure information available for the cohort. A cluster of highly shared sequence variants was judged likely to be a technical artifact of the sequencing pipeline. Compared with equally common non-associated chains, HLA-associated TCR beta chains in a later analysis were more clonally expanded and had lower generation probabilities. Across donors, most TCR sequences were observed very rarely, whereas some public TCRs were present in many individuals. The presence/absence analyses assumed that sequencing depth was roughly uniform across donors, and that assumption may not be true. Because HLA typing was missing for some donors at each locus, association tests included only the typed subset. Cytomegalovirus status was reported to be diagnosed by the classifier with high specificity and sensitivity in both the original and validation cohorts. Assigning TCR associations to individual alleles was difficult when HLA alleles, especially DR and DQ, strongly co-occurred.

Including the terminal cysteine and phenylalanine, the CDR3 comprises 13 residues. Left in the record is the CDR3 DNA by itself, 39 bases read in frame from the first base. From a lookup of the germline V gene, CDR1 and CDR2 are SQVTM and ANQGSEA. Trimming removed 7 bases from V and 7 bases from J, leaving 20 bases between the germline ends. Library preparation was by the immunoSEQ multiplex PCR assay. A mixture of 60 forward primers for TCR Vbeta segments and 13 reverse primers for TCR Jbeta segments was used in the multiplex PCR. Amplification of the CDR3 region of rearranged TCR beta genes was performed with a multiplex PCR assay on genomic DNA. The Illumina HiSeq System was used to sequence the amplified TCR beta libraries as 87-base-pair reads. From the authors' description of their analysis: A later analysis counted some 74 million unique TCR beta chains across the 600 to 850 repertoires, and roughly 10 million of these chains were shared by at least two donors. To remove PCR and sequencing errors, raw reads were error-corrected and collapsed into unique sequences using a nearest-neighbor algorithm that merged closely related sequences. To assign V, D and J gene segments, CDR3 sequences were aligned to IMGT reference sequences. For a sequence to be retained, at least a six-nucleotide match to both a V gene segment and a J gene segment was required. A rearrangement was called productive if the CDR3 had no stop codons and remained in frame with V and J, and every other rearrangement was called non-productive. CDR3 was defined by IMGT convention, running from the second conserved V-encoded cysteine to the conserved J-encoded phenylalanine. Sequences without an unambiguous match to a single V gene segment were excluded from the earlier analysis of a few hundred of the donors. An earlier analysis of several hundred of the donors classified V segments as functional when productive rearrangements were above 56.7% and as segregating when the standard deviation between donors was above 5%. A statistical classification framework was built to diagnose cytomegalovirus status from the catalog of TCR beta chain sequences. In a later analysis, V and J genes were assigned by comparing TCR nucleotide sequences against IMGT/GENE-DB human TR gene sequences. A later analysis assigned CDR3 sequences and most-parsimonious VDJ recombination scenarios with the TCRdist pipeline. A later analysis defined each TCR beta chain by its CDR3 amino acid sequence plus V-gene family, and excluded reads lacking a unique V-gene family. As a way to deal with suspected cross-contamination and a sequencing artifact, a later analysis dropped 450 to 700 nucleotide sequences that were highly shared and had low generation probability. A later analysis calculated a clonal expansion index for each public chain from normalized within-repertoire ranks of inferred template counts. In a later analysis, generation probabilities were computed using a VDJ recombination model fitted to out-of-frame rearrangements, and the results were checked against IGoR. In a later analysis, TCR-TCR, TCR-HLA and TCR-CMV co-occurrence was scored with hypergeometric tests, and a repertoire-size bias correction was applied to TCR pairs. A later analysis estimated false discovery rates by permuting HLA or CMV assignments 20 times. In a later analysis, co-occurring TCRs were grouped using DBSCAN, with TCRdist sequence similarity added in when clustering inside HLA-allele-positive subsets. For co-occurrence clustering, repertoires with fewer than 30,000 or more than 120,000 public chains were excluded, along with a handful of repertoires with anomalous nucleotide sharing. TCRdb obtained this table from immuneACCESS and retained in-frame rearrangements with V and J assigned. These tables miss some clones; where compared with another copy, unresolved V genes account for less than half of the shortfall, and the remainder is unexplained. The DNA was the basis for D and trimming; V, J and clone size are from that table. Present in this sample are 100,000 to 150,000 clones, 75% to 85% of which were seen just once. The ten most abundant clones make up more than 7% of the sample.

This clone was seen more than once but under ten times. Its antigen is unknown. One base away there is no much larger clone; base qualities are not given. In total, about 650 healthy bone marrow donors made up the cohort. All cohort members were sampled while nominally healthy, although unrecorded immune exposures were likely present. The donor tested CMV seropositive and was one of the 289 seropositive cohort members. Every donor gave a peripheral blood sample, and the peripheral blood mononuclear cells from that sample were used for TCR beta sequencing. The Qiagen DNeasy Blood Extraction Kit was used to extract genomic DNA from the blood cell samples.

The TCR comes from a woman aged 50 to 60 in good health and CMV-seropositive. The sequence is built from TRBV29-1 and TRBJ2-7, and TRBD2 may be the D gene, going by 6 matching bases. Input material: PBMCs. The CDR3 region reads CSAPRGRDREQYF. The base sequence is TGCAGCGCCCCCCGGGGGAGAGATAGAGAGCAGTACTTC.